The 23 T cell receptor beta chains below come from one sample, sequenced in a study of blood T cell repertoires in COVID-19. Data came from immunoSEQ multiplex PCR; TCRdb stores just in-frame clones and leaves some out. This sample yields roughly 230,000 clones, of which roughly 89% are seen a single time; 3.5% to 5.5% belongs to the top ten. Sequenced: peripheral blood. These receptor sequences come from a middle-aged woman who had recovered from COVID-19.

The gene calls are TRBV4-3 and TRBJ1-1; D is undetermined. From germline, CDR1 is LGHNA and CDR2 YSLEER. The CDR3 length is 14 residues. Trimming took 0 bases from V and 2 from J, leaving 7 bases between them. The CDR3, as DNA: TGCGCCAGCAGCCAAGACATCACAAACACTGAAGCTTTCTTT. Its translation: CASSQDITNTEAFF.

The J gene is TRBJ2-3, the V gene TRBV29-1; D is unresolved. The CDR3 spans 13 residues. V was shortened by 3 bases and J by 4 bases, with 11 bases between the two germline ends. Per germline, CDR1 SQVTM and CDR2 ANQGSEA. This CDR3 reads CSVEARGPDTQYF. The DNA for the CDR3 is TGCAGCGTTGAGGCGAGAGGCCCAGATACGCAGTATTTT.

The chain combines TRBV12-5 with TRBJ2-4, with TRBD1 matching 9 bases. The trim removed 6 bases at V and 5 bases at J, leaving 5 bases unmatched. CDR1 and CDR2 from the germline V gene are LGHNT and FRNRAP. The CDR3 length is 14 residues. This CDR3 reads CASGDTGGENIQYF. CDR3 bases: TGTGCTAGTGGAGACACAGGGGGCGAAAACATTCAGTACTTC.

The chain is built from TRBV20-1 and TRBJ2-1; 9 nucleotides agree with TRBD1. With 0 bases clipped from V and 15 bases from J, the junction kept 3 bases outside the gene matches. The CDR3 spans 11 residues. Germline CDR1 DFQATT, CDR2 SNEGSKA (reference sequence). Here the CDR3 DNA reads TGCAGTGCTAGAGATGGGACAGGGCCGTTCTTC. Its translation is CSARDGTGPFF.

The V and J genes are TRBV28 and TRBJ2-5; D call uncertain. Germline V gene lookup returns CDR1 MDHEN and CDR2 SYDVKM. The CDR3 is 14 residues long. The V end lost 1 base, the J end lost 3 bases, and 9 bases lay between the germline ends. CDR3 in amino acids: CASSLLIQKETQYF. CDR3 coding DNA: TGTGCCAGCAGTTTATTAATACAGAAAGAGACCCAGTACTTC.

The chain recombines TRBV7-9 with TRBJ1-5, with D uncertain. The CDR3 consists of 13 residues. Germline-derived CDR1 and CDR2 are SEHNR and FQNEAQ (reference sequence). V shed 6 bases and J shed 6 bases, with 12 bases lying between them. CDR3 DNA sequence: TGTGCCAGCAGTCAAACTCGGGGTCAGCCCCAGCATTTT. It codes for CASSQTRGQPQHF.

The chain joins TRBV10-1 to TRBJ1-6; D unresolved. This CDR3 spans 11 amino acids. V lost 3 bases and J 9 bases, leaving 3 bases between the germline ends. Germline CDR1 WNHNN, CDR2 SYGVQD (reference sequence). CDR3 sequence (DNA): TGCGCCAGCAGTGACGTTTCACCCCTCCACTTT. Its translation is CASSDVSPLHF.

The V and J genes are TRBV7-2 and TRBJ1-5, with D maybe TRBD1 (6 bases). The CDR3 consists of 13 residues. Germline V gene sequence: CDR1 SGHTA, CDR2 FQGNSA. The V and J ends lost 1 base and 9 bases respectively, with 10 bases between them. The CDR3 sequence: CASSLEGGRPQHF. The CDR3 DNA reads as TGTGCCAGCAGCTTAGAGGGGGGGCGGCCCCAGCATTTT.

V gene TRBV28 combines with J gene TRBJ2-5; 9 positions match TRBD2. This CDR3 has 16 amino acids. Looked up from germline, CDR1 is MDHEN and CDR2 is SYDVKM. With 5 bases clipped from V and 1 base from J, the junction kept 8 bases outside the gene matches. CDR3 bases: TGTGCCAGCAGTCCGATAGCGGGAGCATTCCAAGAGACCCAGTACTTC. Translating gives CASSPIAGAFQETQYF.

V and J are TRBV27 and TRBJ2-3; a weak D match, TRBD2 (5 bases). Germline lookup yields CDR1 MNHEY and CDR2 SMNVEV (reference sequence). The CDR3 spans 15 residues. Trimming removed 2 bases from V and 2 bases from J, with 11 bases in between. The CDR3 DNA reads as TGTGCCAGCAGTTTAGGTAGACTATCCACAGATACGCAGTATTTT. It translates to CASSLGRLSTDTQYF.

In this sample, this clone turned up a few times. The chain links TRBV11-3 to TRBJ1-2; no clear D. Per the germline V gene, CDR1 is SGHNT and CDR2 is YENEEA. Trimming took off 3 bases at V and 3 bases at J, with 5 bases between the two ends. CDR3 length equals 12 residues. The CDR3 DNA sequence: TGTGCCAGCAGCTTCGGAGACTATGGCTACACCTTC. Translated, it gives CASSFGDYGYTF.

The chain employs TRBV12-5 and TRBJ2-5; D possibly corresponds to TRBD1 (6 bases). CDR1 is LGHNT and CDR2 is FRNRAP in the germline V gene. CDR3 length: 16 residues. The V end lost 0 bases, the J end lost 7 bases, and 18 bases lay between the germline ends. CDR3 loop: CASGLVSQGPSRTQYF. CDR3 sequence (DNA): TGTGCTAGTGGTTTGGTCTCACAGGGCCCGTCGCGGACCCAGTACTTC.

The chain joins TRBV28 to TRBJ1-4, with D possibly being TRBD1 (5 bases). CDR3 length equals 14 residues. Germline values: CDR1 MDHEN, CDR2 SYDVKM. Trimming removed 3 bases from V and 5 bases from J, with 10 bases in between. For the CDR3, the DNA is TGTGCCAGCAGTTTTAAGGGGTTAAATGAAAAACTGTTTTTT. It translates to CASSFKGLNEKLFF.

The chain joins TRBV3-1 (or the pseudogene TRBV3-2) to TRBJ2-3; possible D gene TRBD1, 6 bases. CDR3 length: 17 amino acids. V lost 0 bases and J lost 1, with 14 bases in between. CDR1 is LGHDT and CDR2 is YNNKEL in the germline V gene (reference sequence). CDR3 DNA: TGTGCCAGCAGCCAAGAGCTCCGGGCAGGGGGCACAGATACGCAGTATTTT. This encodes CASSQELRAGGTDTQYF.

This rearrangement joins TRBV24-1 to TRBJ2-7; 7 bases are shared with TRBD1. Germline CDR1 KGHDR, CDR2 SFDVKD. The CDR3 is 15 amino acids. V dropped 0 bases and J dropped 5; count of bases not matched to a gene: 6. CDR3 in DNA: TGTGCCACCAGTGATTTGGACGACAGGGACCACGAGCAGTACTTC. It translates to CATSDLDDRDHEQYF.

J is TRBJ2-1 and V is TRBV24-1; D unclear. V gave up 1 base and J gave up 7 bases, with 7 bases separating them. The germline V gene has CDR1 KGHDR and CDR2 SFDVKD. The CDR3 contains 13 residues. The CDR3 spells CATSDFVQNEQFF. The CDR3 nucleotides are TGTGCCACCAGTGATTTTGTTCAGAATGAGCAGTTCTTC.

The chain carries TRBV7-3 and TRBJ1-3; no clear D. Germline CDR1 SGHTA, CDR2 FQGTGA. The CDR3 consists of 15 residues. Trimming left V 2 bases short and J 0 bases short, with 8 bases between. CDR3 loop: CASSLEPSSGNTIYF. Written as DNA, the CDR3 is TGTGCCAGCAGCTTAGAGCCGAGCTCTGGAAACACCATATATTTT.

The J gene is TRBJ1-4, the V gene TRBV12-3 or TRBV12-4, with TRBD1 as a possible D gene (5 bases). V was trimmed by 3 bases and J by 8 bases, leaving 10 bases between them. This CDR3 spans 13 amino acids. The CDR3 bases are TGTGCCAGCAGTTTGGGGGGTTTGGAAAAACTGTTTTTT. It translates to CASSLGGLEKLFF.

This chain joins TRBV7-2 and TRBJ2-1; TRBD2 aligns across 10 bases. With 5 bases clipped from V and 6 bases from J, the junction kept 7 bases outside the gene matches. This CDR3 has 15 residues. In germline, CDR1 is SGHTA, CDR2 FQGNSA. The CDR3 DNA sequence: TGTGCCAGCAGCCCGCCGGGACTAGCGAGCAATGAGCAGTTCTTC. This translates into CASSPPGLASNEQFF.

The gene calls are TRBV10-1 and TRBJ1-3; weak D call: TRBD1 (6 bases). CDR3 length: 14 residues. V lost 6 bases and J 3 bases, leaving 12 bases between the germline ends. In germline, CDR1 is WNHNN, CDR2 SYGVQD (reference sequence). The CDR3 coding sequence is TGCGCCAGCAGGCAGGGGCACAGTGGAAACACCATATATTTT. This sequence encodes CASRQGHSGNTIYF.

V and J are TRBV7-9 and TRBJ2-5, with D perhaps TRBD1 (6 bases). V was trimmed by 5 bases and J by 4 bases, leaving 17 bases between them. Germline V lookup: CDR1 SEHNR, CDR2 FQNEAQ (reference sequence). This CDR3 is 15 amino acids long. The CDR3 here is CASSPLGGGGETQYF. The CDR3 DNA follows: TGTGCCAGCAGCCCACTAGGGGGTGGAGGAGAGACCCAGTACTTC.

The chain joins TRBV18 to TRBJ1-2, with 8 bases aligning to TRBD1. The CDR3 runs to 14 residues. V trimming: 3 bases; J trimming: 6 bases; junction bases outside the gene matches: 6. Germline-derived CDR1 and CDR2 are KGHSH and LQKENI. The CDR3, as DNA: TGTGCCAGCTCACCGGCCCAGGGGGCGGATGGCTACACCTTC. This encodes CASSPAQGADGYTF. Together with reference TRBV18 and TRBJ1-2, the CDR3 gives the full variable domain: NAGVMQNPRHLVRRRGQEARLRCSPMKGHSHVYWYRQLPEEGLKFMVYLQKENIIDESGMPKERFSAEFPKEGPSILRIQQVVRGDSAAYFCASSPAQGADGYTFGSGTRLTVV.

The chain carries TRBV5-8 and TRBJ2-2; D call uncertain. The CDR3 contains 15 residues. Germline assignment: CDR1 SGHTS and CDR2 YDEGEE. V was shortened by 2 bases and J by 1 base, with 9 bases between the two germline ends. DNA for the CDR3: TGTGCCAGCAGCTTTGCGGTCCGGAACACCGGGGAGCTGTTTTTT. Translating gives CASSFAVRNTGELFF.